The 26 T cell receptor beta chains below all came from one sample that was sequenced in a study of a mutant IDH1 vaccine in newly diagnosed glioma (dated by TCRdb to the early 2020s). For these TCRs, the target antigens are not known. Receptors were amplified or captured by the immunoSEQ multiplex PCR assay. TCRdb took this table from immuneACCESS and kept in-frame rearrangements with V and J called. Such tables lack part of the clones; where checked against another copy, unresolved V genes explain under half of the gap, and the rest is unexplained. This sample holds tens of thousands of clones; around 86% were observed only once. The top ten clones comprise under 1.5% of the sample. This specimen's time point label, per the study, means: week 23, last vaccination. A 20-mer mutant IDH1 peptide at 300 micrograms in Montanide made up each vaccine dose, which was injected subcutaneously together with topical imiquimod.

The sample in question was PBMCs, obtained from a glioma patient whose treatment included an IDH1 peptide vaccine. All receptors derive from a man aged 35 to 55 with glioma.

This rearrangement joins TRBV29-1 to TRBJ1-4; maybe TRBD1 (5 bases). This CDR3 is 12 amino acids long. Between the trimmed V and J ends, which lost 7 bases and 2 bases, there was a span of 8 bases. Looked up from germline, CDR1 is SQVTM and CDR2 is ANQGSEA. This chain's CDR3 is CSAGQTNEKLFF. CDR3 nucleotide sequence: TGCAGCGCAGGGCAGACTAATGAAAAACTGTTTTTT. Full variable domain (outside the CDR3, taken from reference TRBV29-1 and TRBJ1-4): SAVISQKPSRDICQRGTSLTIQCQVDSQVTMMFWYRQQPGQSLTLIATANQGSEATYESGFVIDKFPISRPNLTFSTLTVSNMSPEDSSIYLCSAGQTNEKLFFGSGTQLSVL.

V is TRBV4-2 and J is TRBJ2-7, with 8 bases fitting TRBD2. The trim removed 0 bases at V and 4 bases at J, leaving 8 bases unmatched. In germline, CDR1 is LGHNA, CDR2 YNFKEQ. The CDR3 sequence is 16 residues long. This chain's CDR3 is CASSQEGVAGYYEQYF. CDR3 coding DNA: TGTGCCAGCAGCCAAGAGGGGGTAGCGGGATATTACGAGCAGTACTTC.

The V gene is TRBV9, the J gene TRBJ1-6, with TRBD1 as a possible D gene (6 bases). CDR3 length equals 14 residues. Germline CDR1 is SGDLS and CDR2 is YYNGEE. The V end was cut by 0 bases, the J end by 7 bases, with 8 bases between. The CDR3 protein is CASSVGRGNSPLHF. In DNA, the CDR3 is TGTGCCAGCAGCGTAGGAAGGGGGAATTCACCCCTCCACTTT.

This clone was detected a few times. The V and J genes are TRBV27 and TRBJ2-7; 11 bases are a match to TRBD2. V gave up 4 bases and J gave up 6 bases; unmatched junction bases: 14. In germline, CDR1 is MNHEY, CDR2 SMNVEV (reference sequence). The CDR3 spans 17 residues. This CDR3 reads CASSSPGTSGMWLEQYF. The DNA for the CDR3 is TGTGCCAGCAGTTCCCCCGGGACTAGCGGAATGTGGCTCGAGCAGTACTTC.

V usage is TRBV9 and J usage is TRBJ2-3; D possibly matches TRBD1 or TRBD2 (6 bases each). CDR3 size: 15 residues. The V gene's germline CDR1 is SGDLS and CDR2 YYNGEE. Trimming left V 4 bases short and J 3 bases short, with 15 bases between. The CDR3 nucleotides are TGTGCCAGCAGCACCGTGGGGGGCTGGACAGATACGCAGTATTTT. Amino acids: CASSTVGGWTDTQYF.

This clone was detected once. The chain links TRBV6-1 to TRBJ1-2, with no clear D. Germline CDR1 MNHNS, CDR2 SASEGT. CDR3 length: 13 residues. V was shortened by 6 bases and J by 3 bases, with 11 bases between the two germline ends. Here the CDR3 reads CASSPEAYYGYTF. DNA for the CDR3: TGTGCCAGCAGCCCCGAGGCTTACTATGGCTACACCTTC.

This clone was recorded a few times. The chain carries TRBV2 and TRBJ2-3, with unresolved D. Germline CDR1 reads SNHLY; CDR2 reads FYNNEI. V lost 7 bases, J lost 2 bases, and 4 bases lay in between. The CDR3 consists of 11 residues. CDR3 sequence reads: CASTDTDTQYF. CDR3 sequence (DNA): TGTGCCAGCACGGACACAGATACGCAGTATTTT.

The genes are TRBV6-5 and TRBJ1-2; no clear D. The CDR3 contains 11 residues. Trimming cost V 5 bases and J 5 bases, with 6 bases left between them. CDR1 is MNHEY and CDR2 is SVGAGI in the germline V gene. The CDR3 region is CASSNEYGYTF. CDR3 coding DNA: TGTGCCAGCAGTAACGAATATGGCTACACCTTC.

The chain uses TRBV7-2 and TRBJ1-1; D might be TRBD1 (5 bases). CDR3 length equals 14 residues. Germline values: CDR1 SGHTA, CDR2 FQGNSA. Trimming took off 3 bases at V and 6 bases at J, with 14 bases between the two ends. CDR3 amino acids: CASSFWGGIAEAFF. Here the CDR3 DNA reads TGTGCCAGCAGCTTCTGGGGGGGGATAGCTGAAGCTTTCTTT.

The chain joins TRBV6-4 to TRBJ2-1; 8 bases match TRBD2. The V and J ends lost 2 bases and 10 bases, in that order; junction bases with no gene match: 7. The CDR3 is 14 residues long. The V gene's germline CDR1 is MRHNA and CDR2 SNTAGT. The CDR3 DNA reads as TGTGCCAGCAGTGACATTAGCGGGAAGAGAGAGCAGTTCTTC. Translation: CASSDISGKREQFF.

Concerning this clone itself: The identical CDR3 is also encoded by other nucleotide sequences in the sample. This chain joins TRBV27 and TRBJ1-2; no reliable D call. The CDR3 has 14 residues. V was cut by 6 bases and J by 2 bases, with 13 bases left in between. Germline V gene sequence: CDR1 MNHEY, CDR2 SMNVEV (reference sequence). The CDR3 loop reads CASRPRGRNYGYTF. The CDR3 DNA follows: TGTGCCAGCAGACCTCGAGGCAGAAACTATGGCTACACCTTC.

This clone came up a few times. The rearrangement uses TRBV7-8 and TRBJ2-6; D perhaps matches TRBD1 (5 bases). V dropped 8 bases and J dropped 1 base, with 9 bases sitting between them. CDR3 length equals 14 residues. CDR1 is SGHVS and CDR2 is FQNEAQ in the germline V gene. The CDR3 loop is CASSGLSGANVLTF. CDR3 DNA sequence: TGTGCCAGCTCAGGGTTGTCTGGGGCCAACGTCCTGACTTTC.

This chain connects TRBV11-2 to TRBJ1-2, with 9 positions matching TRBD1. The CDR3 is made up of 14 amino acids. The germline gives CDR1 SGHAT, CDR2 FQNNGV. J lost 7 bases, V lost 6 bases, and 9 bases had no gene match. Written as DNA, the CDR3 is TGTGCCAGCAGACCCACAGGGGGCGCCGGTGGCTACACCTTC. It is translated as CASRPTGGAGGYTF.

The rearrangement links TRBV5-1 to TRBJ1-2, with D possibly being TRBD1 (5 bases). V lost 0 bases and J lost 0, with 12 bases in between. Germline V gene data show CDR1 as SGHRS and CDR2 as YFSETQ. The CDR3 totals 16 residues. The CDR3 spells CASSLGDFVTNYGYTF. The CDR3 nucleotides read TGCGCCAGCAGCTTGGGGGACTTCGTCACTAACTATGGCTACACCTTC.

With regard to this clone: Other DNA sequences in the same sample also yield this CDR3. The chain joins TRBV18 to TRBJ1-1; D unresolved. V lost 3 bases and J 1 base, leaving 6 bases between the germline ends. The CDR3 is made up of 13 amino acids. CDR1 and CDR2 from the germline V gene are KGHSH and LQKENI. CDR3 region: CASSPGQNTEAFF. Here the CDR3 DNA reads TGTGCCAGCTCACCTGGTCAGAACACTGAAGCTTTCTTT.

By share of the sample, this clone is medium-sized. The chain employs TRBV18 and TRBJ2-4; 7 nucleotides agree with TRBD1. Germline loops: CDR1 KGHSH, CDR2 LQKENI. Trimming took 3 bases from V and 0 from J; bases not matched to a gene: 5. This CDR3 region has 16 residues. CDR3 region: CASSPDTGVAKNIQYF. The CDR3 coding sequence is TGTGCCAGCTCACCTGATACAGGGGTAGCCAAAAACATTCAGTACTTC.

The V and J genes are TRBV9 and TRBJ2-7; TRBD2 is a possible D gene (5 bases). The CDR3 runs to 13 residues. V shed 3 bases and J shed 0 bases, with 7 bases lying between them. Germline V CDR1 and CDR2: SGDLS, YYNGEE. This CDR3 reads CASSDGSSYEQYF. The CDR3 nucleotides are TGTGCCAGCAGCGATGGGAGCTCCTACGAGCAGTACTTC. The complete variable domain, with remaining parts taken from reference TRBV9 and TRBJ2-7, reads DSGVTQTPKHLITATGQRVTLRCSPRSGDLSVYWYQQSLDQGLQFLIQYYNGEERAKGNILERFSAQQFPDLHSELNLSSLELGDSALYFCASSDGSSYEQYFGPGTRLTVT.

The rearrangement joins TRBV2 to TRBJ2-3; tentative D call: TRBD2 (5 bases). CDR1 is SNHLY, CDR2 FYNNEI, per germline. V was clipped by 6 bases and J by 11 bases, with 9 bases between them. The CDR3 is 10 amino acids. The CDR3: CASRAGVQYF. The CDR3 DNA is TGTGCCAGCAGAGCCGGGGTGCAGTATTTT.

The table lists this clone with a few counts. DNA for the CDR3: TGTGCCACCAGCAGGGGGGTCGATAGCGGGAGGGAGCAGTTCTTC. Translation: CATSRGVDSGREQFF. This chain links TRBV15 with TRBJ2-1; 10 bases match TRBD2. Germline V gene lookup returns CDR1 LNHNV and CDR2 YYDKDF (reference sequence). Trimming cost V 3 bases and J 10 bases; bases outside gene matches: 9. This CDR3 is 15 amino acids long.

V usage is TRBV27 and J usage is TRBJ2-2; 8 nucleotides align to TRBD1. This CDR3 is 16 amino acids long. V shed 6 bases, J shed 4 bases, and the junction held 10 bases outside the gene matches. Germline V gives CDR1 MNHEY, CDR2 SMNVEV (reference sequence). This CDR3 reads CASRLKTGVFTGELFF. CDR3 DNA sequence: TGTGCCAGCAGATTAAAGACAGGGGTTTTCACCGGGGAGCTGTTTTTT.

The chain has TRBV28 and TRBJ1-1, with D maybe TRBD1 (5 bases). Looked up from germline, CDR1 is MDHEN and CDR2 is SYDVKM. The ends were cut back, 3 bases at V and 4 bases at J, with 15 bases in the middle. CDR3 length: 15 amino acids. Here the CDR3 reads CASSLGGVLSTEAFF. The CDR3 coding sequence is TGTGCCAGCAGTTTGGGGGGAGTTCTGAGCACTGAAGCTTTCTTT.

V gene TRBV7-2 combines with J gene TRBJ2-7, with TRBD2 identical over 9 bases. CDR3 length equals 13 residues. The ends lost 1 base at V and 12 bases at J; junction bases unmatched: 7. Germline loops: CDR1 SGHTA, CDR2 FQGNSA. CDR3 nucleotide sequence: TGTGCCAGCAGCTTAGATCCTAGCGGGATTATGTACTTC. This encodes CASSLDPSGIMYF.

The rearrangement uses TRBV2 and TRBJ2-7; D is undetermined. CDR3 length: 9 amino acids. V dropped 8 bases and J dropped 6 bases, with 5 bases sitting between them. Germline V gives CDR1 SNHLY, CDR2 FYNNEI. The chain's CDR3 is CASGPEQYF. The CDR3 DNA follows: TGTGCCAGCGGACCCGAGCAGTACTTC.

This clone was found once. The CDR3: CASRLAGVFYEQYF. The DNA of the CDR3 is TGTGCCAGCAGATTAGCGGGAGTTTTCTACGAGCAGTACTTC. V is TRBV27 and J is TRBJ2-7, with 9 bases aligning to TRBD2. V lost 6 bases and J lost 3; bases outside the gene matches: 6. The CDR3 is 14 residues long. The germline gives CDR1 MNHEY, CDR2 SMNVEV (reference sequence).

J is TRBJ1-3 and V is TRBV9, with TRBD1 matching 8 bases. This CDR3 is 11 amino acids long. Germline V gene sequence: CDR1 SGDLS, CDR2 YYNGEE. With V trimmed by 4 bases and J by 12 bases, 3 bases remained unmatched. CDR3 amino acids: CASSPGTGIYF. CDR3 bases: TGTGCCAGCAGCCCCGGGACAGGCATATATTTT.

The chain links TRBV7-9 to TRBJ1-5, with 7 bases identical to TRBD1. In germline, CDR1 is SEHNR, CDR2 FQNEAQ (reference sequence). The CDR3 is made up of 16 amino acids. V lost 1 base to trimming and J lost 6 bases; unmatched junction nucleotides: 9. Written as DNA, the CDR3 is TGTGCCAGCAGCTTAGGAGGGGCAGGGGGGAGTCAGCCCCAGCATTTT. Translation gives CASSLGGAGGSQPQHF.